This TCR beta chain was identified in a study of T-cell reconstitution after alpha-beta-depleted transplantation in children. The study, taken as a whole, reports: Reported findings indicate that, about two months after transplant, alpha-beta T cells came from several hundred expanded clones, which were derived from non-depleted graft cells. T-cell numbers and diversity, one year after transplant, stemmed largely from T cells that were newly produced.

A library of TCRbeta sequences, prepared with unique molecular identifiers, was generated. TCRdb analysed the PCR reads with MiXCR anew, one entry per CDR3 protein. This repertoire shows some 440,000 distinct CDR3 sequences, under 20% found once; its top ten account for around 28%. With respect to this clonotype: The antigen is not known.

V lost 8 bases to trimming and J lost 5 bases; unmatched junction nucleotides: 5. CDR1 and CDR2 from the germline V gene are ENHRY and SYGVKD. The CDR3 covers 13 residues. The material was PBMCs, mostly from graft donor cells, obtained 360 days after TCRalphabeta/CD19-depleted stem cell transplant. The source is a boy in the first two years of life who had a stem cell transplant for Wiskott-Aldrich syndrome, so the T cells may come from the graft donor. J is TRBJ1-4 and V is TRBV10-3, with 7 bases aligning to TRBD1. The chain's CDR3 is CAIQEGQNEKLFF. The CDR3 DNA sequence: TGTGCCATCCAAGAGGGACAGAATGAAAAACTGTTTTTT.